What follows are 14 T cell receptor beta chains derived from one specimen sequenced in a study of monozygotic twins with inflammatory bowel disease. TCRdb derives one entry per CDR3 protein from the 5' RACE reads, leaving out DNA. The data include about 160,000 distinct CDR3 sequences; the top ten clones carry more than 2.5%. Sequences were obtained from blood. Source of these receptors: a human donor with ulcerative colitis or Crohn's disease, or a healthy co-twin of an affected twin (not recorded which).

The rearrangement links TRBV5-6 to TRBJ2-5; TCRdb names TRBD2, which stays unverified in the absence of DNA. The germline V gene encodes CDR1 SGHDT and CDR2 YYEEEE. This CDR3 has 15 amino acids. CDR3 protein: CASSQPRGGQETQYF.

The chain recombines TRBV6-5 with TRBJ2-7; the TCRdb D gene call, TRBD1, has no DNA to confirm it. The germline CDR1 and CDR2 sequences are MNHEY and SVGAGI. The CDR3 has 15 amino acids. CDR3 region: CASSYFQRRAYEQYF.

This sequence joins TRBV5-1 and TRBJ2-3; TCRdb proposes TRBD1, but this gene call is untestable without DNA. The CDR3 is 14 residues long. Germline V CDR1 and CDR2: SGHRS, YFSETQ. The CDR3: CASSPGDSTDTQYF.

This chain connects TRBV6-2 or TRBV6-3 to TRBJ1-2. Germline CDR1 MNHEY, CDR2 SVGEGT. This CDR3 contains 12 residues. The CDR3 is CASSYSTYGYTF.

The chain uses TRBV9 and TRBJ2-1; absent DNA, TCRdb's TRBD2 call cannot be checked. Germline-derived CDR1 and CDR2 are SGDLS and YYNGEE. The CDR3 has 17 amino acids. This CDR3 reads CASSVAGRMRSYNEQFF.

The chain recombines TRBV7-9 with TRBJ1-6; TCRdb's D call, TRBD1, is unchecked because there is no DNA. The CDR3 consists of 14 residues. Germline V gene lookup returns CDR1 SEHNR and CDR2 FQNEAQ (reference sequence). The CDR3 here is CASSFSTGKSPLHF. The complete variable domain, with remaining parts taken from reference TRBV7-9 and TRBJ1-6, reads DTGVSQNPRHKITKRGQNVTFRCDPISEHNRLYWYRQTLGQGPEFLTYFQNEAQLEKSRLLSDRFSAERPKGSFSTLEIQRTEQGDSAMYLCASSFSTGKSPLHFGNGTRLTVT.

The chain links TRBV24-1 to TRBJ2-5; there is no DNA to check the TCRdb D call of TRBD2. CDR3 length: 16 amino acids. Germline CDR1 KGHDR, CDR2 SFDVKD. This CDR3 reads CATSDWGGREQETQYF.

The chain combines TRBV19 with TRBJ2-1; checking the TCRdb D call of TRBD2 is not possible without DNA. The CDR3 extends over 16 amino acids. Germline V gene data show CDR1 as LNHDA and CDR2 as SQIVND (reference sequence). CDR3 region: CASSFSGRRSYNEQFF.

This chain joins TRBV10-3 and TRBJ2-7; the TCRdb call, TRBD1, lacks DNA for checking. CDR3 length: 14 amino acids. The germline V gene has CDR1 ENHRY and CDR2 SYGVKD. CDR3 sequence reads: CAIRPGTVNYEQYF.

V usage is TRBV5-1 and J usage is TRBJ2-1; TCRdb designates TRBD2, a call that cannot be tested without DNA. Per the germline V gene, CDR1 is SGHRS and CDR2 is YFSETQ. The CDR3 totals 14 residues. The chain's CDR3 is CASSLWGGGNEQFF.

V and J are TRBV9 and TRBJ2-7; TCRdb picks TRBD2, but there is no DNA to check that call. CDR3 length: 14 amino acids. The V gene's germline CDR1 is SGDLS and CDR2 YYNGEE. CDR3 in amino acids: CASSAELAGYEQYF. The variable domain in full, completed from reference TRBV9 and TRBJ2-7, reads DSGVTQTPKHLITATGQRVTLRCSPRSGDLSVYWYQQSLDQGLQFLIQYYNGEERAKGNILERFSAQQFPDLHSELNLSSLELGDSALYFCASSAELAGYEQYFGPGTRLTVT.

The chain combines TRBV20-1 with TRBJ2-5. The CDR3 is made up of 16 amino acids. CDR1 and CDR2 (germline): DFQATT, SNEGSKA (reference sequence). The CDR3 spells CSARNPTSGFQETQYF.

The V call is TRBV5-1, the J call TRBJ2-7; lacking DNA, the TRBD1 call made by TCRdb goes unchecked. This CDR3 spans 12 amino acids. Germline lookup yields CDR1 SGHRS and CDR2 YFSETQ. The CDR3 loop is CASSPTGHEQYF.

V usage is TRBV12-3 or TRBV12-4 and J usage is TRBJ2-5. The CDR3 is made up of 11 amino acids. The CDR3 sequence: CASSFAETQYF.